This T cell receptor (beta chain) is from a study of tumor-infiltrating lymphocytes in localized non-small cell lung cancer. Study-wide findings and caveats: Different pieces of the same tissue went to different assays, confounding technical variation with intratumor heterogeneity. No link was found between tumor T-cell fraction and recurrence-free survival. Available tissue quantity limited TCR sequencing to a patient subset.

TCRdb keeps only in-frame clones here, not all; method: immunoSEQ multiplex PCR. The sample has over 10,000 clones; 78% are singletons. A word on this clone: The antigen is undetermined.

The CDR3 extends over 13 amino acids. J lost 2 bases, V lost 6 bases, and 2 bases had no gene match. Germline V gene sequence: CDR1 MDHEN, CDR2 SYDVKM. The receptor's source is a human donor with non-small cell lung cancer. Sample: lung tumor tissue. V usage is TRBV28 and J usage is TRBJ2-7, with TRBD1 matching 9 bases. The CDR3 sequence: CASRTGGTYEQYF. DNA for the CDR3: TGTGCCAGCAGGACAGGGGGGACCTACGAGCAGTACTTC.